This TCR beta chain was sequenced during a study of cytotoxic CD8 clonotypes in ibrutinib-treated CLL. Sequenced by immunoSEQ multiplex PCR; TCRdb stores in-frame clones only, minus some. This table has roughly 110,000 clones, about 58% appearing once. The sequence derives from a human donor with chronic lymphocytic leukemia. Sequenced here: PBMCs, sampled after 24 months of ibrutinib treatment.

The CDR3 loop reads CSVESQGGTGTEAFF. The CDR3 DNA is TGCAGCGTTGAATCCCAGGGGGGGACGGGCACTGAAGCTTTCTTT. The rearrangement links TRBV29-1 to TRBJ1-1; 7 bases agree with TRBD1. This CDR3 has 15 residues. Trimming took 2 bases from V and 4 from J; bases not matched to a gene: 10. Per germline, CDR1 SQVTM and CDR2 ANQGSEA.